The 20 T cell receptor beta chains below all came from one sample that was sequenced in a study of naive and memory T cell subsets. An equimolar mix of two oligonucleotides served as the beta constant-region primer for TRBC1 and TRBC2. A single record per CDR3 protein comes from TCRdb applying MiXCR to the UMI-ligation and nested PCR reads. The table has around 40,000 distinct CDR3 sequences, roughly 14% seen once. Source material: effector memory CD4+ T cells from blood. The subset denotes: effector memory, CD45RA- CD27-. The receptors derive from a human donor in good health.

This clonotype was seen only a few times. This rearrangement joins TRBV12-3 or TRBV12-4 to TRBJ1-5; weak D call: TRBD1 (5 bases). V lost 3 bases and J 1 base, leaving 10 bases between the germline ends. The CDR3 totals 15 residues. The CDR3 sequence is CASSFQGRSNQPQHF. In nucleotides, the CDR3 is TGTGCCAGCAGTTTTCAGGGACGGAGCAATCAGCCCCAGCATTTT.

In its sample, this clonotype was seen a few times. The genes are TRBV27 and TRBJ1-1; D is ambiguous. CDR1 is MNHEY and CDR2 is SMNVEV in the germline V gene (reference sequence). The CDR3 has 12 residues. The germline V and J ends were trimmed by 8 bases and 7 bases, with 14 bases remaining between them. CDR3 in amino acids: CASGQEVSEAFF. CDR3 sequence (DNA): TGTGCCAGCGGGCAGGAGGTTAGTGAAGCTTTCTTT.

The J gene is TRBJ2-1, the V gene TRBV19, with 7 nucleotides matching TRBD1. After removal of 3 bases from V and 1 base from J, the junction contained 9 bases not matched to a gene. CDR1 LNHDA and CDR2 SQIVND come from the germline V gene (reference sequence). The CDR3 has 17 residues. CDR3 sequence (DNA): TGTGCCAGTAGTATCAAGGGGGCCTCTAGTTCCTACAATGAGCAGTTCTTC. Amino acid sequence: CASSIKGASSSYNEQFF.

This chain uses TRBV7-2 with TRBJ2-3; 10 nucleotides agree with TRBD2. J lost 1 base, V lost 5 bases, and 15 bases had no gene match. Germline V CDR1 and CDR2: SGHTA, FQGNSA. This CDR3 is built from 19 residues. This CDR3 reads CASSPSSGSRPFRTDTQYF. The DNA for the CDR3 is TGTGCCAGCAGCCCCTCTAGCGGGAGCCGTCCCTTTCGCACAGATACGCAGTATTTT.

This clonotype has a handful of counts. CDR3 in DNA: TGTGCCAGCAGTTTATTGGGAGATACGCAGTATTTT. Translation: CASSLLGDTQYF. The genes are TRBV28 and TRBJ2-3; D ambiguous. Per germline, CDR1 MDHEN and CDR2 SYDVKM. Trimming pared 1 base from V and 5 bases from J, leaving 4 bases between. The CDR3 is made up of 12 amino acids.

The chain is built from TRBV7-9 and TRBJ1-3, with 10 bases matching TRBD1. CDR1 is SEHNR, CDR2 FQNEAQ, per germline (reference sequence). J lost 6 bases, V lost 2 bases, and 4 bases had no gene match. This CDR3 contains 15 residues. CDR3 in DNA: TGTGCCAGCAGCTTACGACAGGGGGCGGAAAACACCATATATTTT. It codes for CASSLRQGAENTIYF.

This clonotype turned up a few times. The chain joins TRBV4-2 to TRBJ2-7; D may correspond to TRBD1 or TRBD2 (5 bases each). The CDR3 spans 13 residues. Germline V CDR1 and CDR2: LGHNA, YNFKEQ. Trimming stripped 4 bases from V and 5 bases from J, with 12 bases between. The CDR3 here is CASSPPGQDEQYF. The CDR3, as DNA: TGTGCCAGCAGCCCCCCGGGGCAGGACGAGCAGTACTTC.

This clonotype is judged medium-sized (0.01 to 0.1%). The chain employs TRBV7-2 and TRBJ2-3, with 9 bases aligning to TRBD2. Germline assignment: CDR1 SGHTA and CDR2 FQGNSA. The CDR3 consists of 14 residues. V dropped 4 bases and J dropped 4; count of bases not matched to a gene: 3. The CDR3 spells CASSSGLAPDTQYF. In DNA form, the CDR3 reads TGTGCCAGCAGCTCGGGACTAGCCCCAGATACGCAGTATTTT.

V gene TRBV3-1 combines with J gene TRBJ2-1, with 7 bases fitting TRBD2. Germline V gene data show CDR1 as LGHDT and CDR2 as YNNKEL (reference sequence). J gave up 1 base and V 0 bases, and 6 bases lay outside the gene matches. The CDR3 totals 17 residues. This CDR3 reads CASSQEYPGRSYNEQFF. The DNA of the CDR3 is TGTGCCAGCAGCCAAGAGTACCCCGGGAGGTCCTACAATGAGCAGTTCTTC.

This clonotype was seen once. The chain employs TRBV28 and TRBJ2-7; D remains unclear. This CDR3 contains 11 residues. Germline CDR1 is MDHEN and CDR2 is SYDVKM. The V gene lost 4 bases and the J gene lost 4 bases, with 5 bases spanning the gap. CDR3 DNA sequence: TGTGCCAGCAGTTCTGAGTACGAGCAGTACTTC. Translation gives CASSSEYEQYF.

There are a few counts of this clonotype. CDR3 residues: CASSLMYGLGQPQHF. In DNA, the CDR3 is TGTGCCAGCAGCTTAATGTACGGGCTGGGTCAGCCCCAGCATTTT. V usage is TRBV7-2 and J usage is TRBJ1-5; D unclear. The germline CDR1 and CDR2 sequences are SGHTA and FQGNSA. Trimming removed 2 bases at V and 6 bases at J, with 14 bases between. The CDR3 consists of 15 residues.

The CDR3 loop reads CATRGGSGELFF. For the CDR3, the DNA is TGTGCCACCAGGGGCGGATCCGGGGAGCTGTTTTTT. This rearrangement joins TRBV24-1 to TRBJ2-2; D uncertain. CDR1 is KGHDR and CDR2 is SFDVKD in the germline V gene. This CDR3 contains 12 residues. Trimming took 7 bases from V and 6 from J, leaving 8 bases between them.

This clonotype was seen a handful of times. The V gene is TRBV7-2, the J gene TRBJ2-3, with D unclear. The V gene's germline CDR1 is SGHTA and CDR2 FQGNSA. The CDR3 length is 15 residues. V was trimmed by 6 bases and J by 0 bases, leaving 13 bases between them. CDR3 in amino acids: CASRRERSSTDTQYF. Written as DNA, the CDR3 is TGTGCCAGCAGAAGAGAAAGGTCTAGCACAGATACGCAGTATTTT. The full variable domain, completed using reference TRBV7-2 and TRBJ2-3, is GAGVSQSPSNKVTEKGKDVELRCDPISGHTALYWYRQSLGQGLEFLIYFQGNSAPDKSGLPSDRFSAERTGGSVSTLTIQRTQQEDSAVYLCASRRERSSTDTQYFGPGTRLTVL.

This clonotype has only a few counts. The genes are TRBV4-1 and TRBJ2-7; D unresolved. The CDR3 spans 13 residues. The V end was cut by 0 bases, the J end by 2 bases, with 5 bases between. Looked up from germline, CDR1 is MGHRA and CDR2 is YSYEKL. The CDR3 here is CASSQDRAYEQYF. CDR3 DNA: TGCGCCAGCAGCCAAGACCGCGCCTACGAGCAGTACTTC.

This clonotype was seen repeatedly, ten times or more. The CDR3 is CASSVLFGTGAHNEQFF. As DNA, the CDR3 is TGTGCCAGCAGTGTATTGTTTGGGACAGGGGCTCACAATGAGCAGTTCTTC. This chain uses TRBV6-1 with TRBJ2-1, with TRBD1 identical over 10 bases. There are 17 residues in the CDR3. Per germline, CDR1 MNHNS and CDR2 SASEGT. Trimming removed 4 bases from V and 5 bases from J; junction bases left unmatched: 11.

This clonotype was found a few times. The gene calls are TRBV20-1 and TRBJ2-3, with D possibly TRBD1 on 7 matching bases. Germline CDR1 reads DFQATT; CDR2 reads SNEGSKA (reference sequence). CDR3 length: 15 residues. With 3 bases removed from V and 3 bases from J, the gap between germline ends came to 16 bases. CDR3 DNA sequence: TGCAGTGCTAGTGTGGGGGCAGGGGGGACAGATACGCAGTATTTT. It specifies CSASVGAGGTDTQYF.

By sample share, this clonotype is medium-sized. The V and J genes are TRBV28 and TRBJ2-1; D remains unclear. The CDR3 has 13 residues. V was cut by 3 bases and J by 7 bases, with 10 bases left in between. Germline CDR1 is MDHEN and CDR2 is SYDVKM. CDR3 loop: CASSFWSGNEQFF. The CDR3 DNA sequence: TGTGCCAGCAGTTTTTGGTCTGGAAATGAGCAGTTCTTC.

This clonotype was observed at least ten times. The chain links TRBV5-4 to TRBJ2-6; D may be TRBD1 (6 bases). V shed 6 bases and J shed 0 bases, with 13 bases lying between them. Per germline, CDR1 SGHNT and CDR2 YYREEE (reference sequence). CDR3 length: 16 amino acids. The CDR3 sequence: CASTQGQISGANVLTF. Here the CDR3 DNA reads TGTGCCAGCACCCAAGGACAGATCTCTGGGGCCAACGTCCTGACTTTC.

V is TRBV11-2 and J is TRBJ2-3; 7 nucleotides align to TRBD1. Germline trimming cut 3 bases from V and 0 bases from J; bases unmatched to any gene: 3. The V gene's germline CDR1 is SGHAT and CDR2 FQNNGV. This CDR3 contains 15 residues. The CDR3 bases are TGTGCCAGCAGCTTCGACAGGGTTAGCACAGATACGCAGTATTTT. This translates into CASSFDRVSTDTQYF.

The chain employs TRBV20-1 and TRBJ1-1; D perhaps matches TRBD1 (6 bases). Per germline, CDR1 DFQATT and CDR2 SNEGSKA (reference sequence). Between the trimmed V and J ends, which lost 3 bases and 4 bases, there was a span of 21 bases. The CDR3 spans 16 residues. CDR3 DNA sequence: TGCAGTGCTAGGTCTTCCCCCTGGGGCAGGGGCACTGAAGCTTTCTTT. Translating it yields CSARSSPWGRGTEAFF.